This T cell receptor beta chain originates from a study of T cell responses to AZD1222 COVID-19 vaccine. Whole-study results and caveats: Dominant at 160-218 and 743-854, vaccine-associated CD4 TCRs also spanned spike. Donors were chiefly white British, with a greater number of females, and clonal diversity was perhaps underestimated. Sampled repertoires all dated from after the peak T cell response.

As concerns this clone: Its antigen remains unidentified.

This CDR3 is 15 amino acids long. Losses at the gene ends were 4 bases for V and 6 bases for J; bases not matched to a gene: 10. CDR1 and CDR2 (germline): SGHNT, YYREEE (reference sequence). The table came from immunoSEQ multiplex PCR; TCRdb's copy has only in-frame clones and leaves some out. Here the sample spans around 120,000 clones, 70% to 90% being singletons. The input for sequencing was peripheral blood, taken 28 days after the second AZD1222 dose. The source is an adult who received the AZD1222 COVID-19 vaccine. This chain joins TRBV5-4 and TRBJ2-1; 7 bases align to TRBD2. The DNA for the CDR3 is TGTGCCAGCAGCCCCCACACCAGGACTAGCAATGAGCAGTTCTTC. It is translated as CASSPHTRTSNEQFF. The full variable domain, rest sourced from reference TRBV5-4 and TRBJ2-1, is ETGVTQSPTHLIKTRGQQVTLRCSSQSGHNTVSWYQQALGQGPQFIFQYYREEENGRGNFPPRFSGLQFPNYSSELNVNALELDDSALYLCASSPHTRTSNEQFFGPGTRLTVL.